The 9 T cell receptor beta chains reported below all come from one sample, sequenced in a study of cytomegalovirus exposure and HLA in healthy donors. Data came from immunoSEQ multiplex PCR; TCRdb stores just in-frame clones and leaves some out. The sample lists around 49,000 clones; roughly 93% were seen once. Input material: PBMCs. These receptors all come from a young man in good health and CMV-seronegative.

V gene TRBV29-1 combines with J gene TRBJ2-7; D gene ambiguous. Germline CDR1 is SQVTM and CDR2 is ANQGSEA. The CDR3 totals 12 residues. V lost 2 bases and J lost 0, with 5 bases in between. CDR3 bases: TGCAGCGTTGAATCGAGCTCCTACGAGCAGTACTTC. This encodes CSVESSSYEQYF.

This chain uses TRBV10-3 with TRBJ1-2, with a possible D match to TRBD1 (6 bases). Germline assignment: CDR1 ENHRY and CDR2 SYGVKD. Trimming took off 6 bases at V and 2 bases at J, with 10 bases between the two ends. The CDR3 loop spans 13 amino acids. The CDR3, as DNA: TGTGCCATCAGCGGAGACAGGAACTATGGCTACACCTTC. Translated: CAISGDRNYGYTF.

This chain links TRBV10-2 with TRBJ2-1, with 7 bases matching TRBD2. Germline lookup yields CDR1 WSHSY and CDR2 SAAADI. CDR3 length: 15 amino acids. The trim removed 3 bases at V and 4 bases at J, leaving 6 bases unmatched. CDR3 protein: CASSEFASGYNEQFF. The DNA for the CDR3 is TGCGCCAGCAGTGAATTTGCTAGCGGTTACAATGAGCAGTTCTTC.

This chain links TRBV6-5 with TRBJ2-7; 8 positions match TRBD2. Looked up from germline, CDR1 is MNHEY and CDR2 is SVGAGI. The CDR3 spans 15 residues. The trim removed 1 base at V and 2 bases at J, leaving 4 bases unmatched. The CDR3 DNA sequence: TGTGCCAGCAGTTACTTGGGACTAGAGACCTACGAGCAGTACTTC. Its translation: CASSYLGLETYEQYF.

The CDR3 region is CASSLAGANTDTQYF. The CDR3 DNA follows: TGTGCCAGCAGCTTAGCGGGGGCAAACACAGATACGCAGTATTTT. The rearrangement joins TRBV7-2 to TRBJ2-3; a weak D match, TRBD1 (6 bases). CDR1 and CDR2 (germline): SGHTA, FQGNSA. The V and J ends lost 0 bases and 2 bases respectively, with 9 bases between them. The CDR3 consists of 15 residues.

The chain couples TRBV28 to TRBJ2-1; 10 bases agree with TRBD2. The germline gives CDR1 MDHEN, CDR2 SYDVKM. The length of the CDR3 is 14 residues. V lost 6 bases and J lost 3; bases outside the gene matches: 2. In nucleotides, the CDR3 is TGTGCCAGCAGCCGGACTAGCGGCTACAATGAGCAGTTCTTC. Amino acids: CASSRTSGYNEQFF.

This chain uses TRBV5-1 with TRBJ2-7; perhaps TRBD1 as D (5 bases). This CDR3 spans 14 amino acids. The V gene lost 5 bases and the J gene lost 2 bases, with 14 bases spanning the gap. The germline V gene encodes CDR1 SGHRS and CDR2 YFSETQ. DNA for the CDR3: TGCGCCAGCAGGCCAGACAGTGCCCCCTACGAGCAGTACTTC. Translation gives CASRPDSAPYEQYF. Together with reference TRBV5-1 and TRBJ2-7, the CDR3 gives the full variable domain: KAGVTQTPRYLIKTRGQQVTLSCSPISGHRSVSWYQQTPGQGLQFLFEYFSETQRNKGNFPGRFSGRQFSNSRSEMNVSTLELGDSALYLCASRPDSAPYEQYFGPGTRLTVT.

This chain joins TRBV11-2 and TRBJ2-2; 11 nucleotides align to TRBD1. CDR1 is SGHAT, CDR2 FQNNGV, per germline. The CDR3 length is 15 residues. The V gene end was trimmed by 5 bases and the J gene end by 6 bases; junction bases not matched to a gene: 5. CDR3 loop: CASSRDRGLAGELFF. CDR3 nucleotides: TGTGCCAGCAGCCGGGACAGGGGGTTGGCCGGGGAGCTGTTTTTT.

This clone was counted a single time. V gene TRBV6-5 combines with J gene TRBJ2-1, with 14 positions matching TRBD2. The ends lost 7 bases at V and 8 bases at J; junction bases unmatched: 7. The CDR3 totals 15 residues. Germline-derived CDR1 and CDR2 are MNHEY and SVGAGI. The DNA of the CDR3 is TGTGCCAGCACTACCGGGACTAGCGGGAGTCATGAGCAGTTCTTC. Protein sequence: CASTTGTSGSHEQFF.